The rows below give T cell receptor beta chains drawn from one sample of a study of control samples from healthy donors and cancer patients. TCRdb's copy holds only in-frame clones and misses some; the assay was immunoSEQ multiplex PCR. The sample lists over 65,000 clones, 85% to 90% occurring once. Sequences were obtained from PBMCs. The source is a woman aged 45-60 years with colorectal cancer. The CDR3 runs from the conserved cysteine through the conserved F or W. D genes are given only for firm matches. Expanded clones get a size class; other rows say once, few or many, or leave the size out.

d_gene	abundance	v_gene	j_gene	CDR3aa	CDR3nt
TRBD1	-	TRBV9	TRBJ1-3	CASRRDSSSGNTIYF	TGTGCCAGCAGGCGGGACAGCTCCTCTGGAAACACCATATATTTT
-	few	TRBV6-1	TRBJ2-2	CASSETTGELFF	TGTGCCAGCAGTGAGACCACCGGGGAGCTGTTTTTT
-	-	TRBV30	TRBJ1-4	CAWTPLTNEKLFF	TGTGCCTGGACCCCCCTAACTAATGAAAAACTGTTTTTT
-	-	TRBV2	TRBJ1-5	CASRVDMDQPQHF	TGTGCCAGCAGGGTGGATATGGATCAGCCCCAGCATTTT
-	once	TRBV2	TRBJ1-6	CASRLLDRGGAPLHF	TGTGCCAGCAGACTCCTAGACAGAGGGGGGGCACCCCTCCACTTT
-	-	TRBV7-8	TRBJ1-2	CASSLERTAYGYTF	TGTGCCAGCAGCTTAGAGAGGACAGCCTATGGCTACACCTTC
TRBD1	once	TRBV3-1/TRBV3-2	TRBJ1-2	CASSQVNRGLNYGYTF	TGTGCCAGCAGCCAAGTCAACAGGGGGCTGAACTATGGCTACACCTTC
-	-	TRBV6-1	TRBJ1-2	CASSENLEGYGYTF	TGTGCCAGCAGTGAAAACCTGGAGGGATATGGCTACACCTTC
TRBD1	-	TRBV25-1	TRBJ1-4	CASSGPDRFKRGEKLFF	TGTGCCAGCAGTGGGCCGGACAGGTTCAAGAGGGGTGAAAAACTGTTTTTT
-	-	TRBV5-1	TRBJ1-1	CASSLYTMNTEAFF	TGCGCCAGCAGCTTATACACGATGAACACTGAAGCTTTCTTT
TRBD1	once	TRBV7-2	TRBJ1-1	CASSLMGQGNTEAFF	TGTGCCAGCAGCTTAATGGGACAGGGGAACACTGAAGCTTTCTTT
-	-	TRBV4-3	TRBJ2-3	CASSQGSWASDTQYF	TGCGCCAGCAGCCAAGGGTCCTGGGCCTCAGATACGCAGTATTTT